These 3 T cell receptor beta chains came from one sample sequenced in a study of T cells expressing NK-cell markers. TCRdb reprocessed the 5' RACE reads and reports one entry per CDR3 protein, with no DNA. The table lists about 460,000 distinct CDR3 sequences. The source material was blood T cells: a sorted CD56 or NKG2C T cell subset, CD4+ or CD8+ T cells, or bulk PBMC T cells (not recorded which). These receptors were obtained from a woman between 50 and 59 years old in good health.

This sequence joins TRBV7-9 and TRBJ2-1; TCRdb outputs TRBD2, but without DNA this stays unchecked. Germline CDR1 SEHNR, CDR2 FQNEAQ (reference sequence). The CDR3 is made up of 17 amino acids. The CDR3 is CASRGGRGLAAYNEQFF. Full variable domain (outside the CDR3, taken from reference TRBV7-9 and TRBJ2-1): DTGVSQNPRHKITKRGQNVTFRCDPISEHNRLYWYRQTLGQGPEFLTYFQNEAQLEKSRLLSDRFSAERPKGSFSTLEIQRTEQGDSAMYLCASRGGRGLAAYNEQFFGPGTRLTVL.

The rearrangement links TRBV2 to TRBJ2-6. Germline lookup yields CDR1 SNHLY and CDR2 FYNNEI. This CDR3 region has 15 residues. CDR3 loop: CASSPNRSGANVLTF.

The chain combines TRBV12-5 with TRBJ1-1. This CDR3 spans 11 amino acids. Germline CDR1 LGHNT, CDR2 FRNRAP. The CDR3 spells CASGLVSEAFF.